This is a list of T cell receptor beta chains from one sample in a study of T cells in Graves' hyperthyroidism and ophthalmopathy. MiXCR, run by TCRdb on the multiplex PCR reads, gives a single entry per CDR3 protein. In the table there are some 650,000 distinct CDR3 sequences, roughly a sixth of which are singletons. Sequencing was performed on blood. The origin of the receptors is a woman aged 40 to 50 with Graves' ophthalmopathy. The CDR3 runs from the conserved cysteine through the conserved F or W. The D gene is left open where the match is weak. Clone size, where shown, is once, few, many, or a class for clones that have expanded.

clone_size: -; v_call: TRBV7-2; d_call: TRBD2; j_call: TRBJ2-3; cdr3_nt: TGTGCCAGCAGCTTCAGCGGGGGGGCGGCTGGGGATACGCAGTATTTT; cdr3_aa: CASSFSGGAAGDTQYF
clone_size: -; v_call: TRBV27; d_call: -; j_call: TRBJ1-2; cdr3_nt: TGTGCCAGCAGTTTAAGTTCAGGGGTTTTAGGGGGCTATGGCTACACCTTC; cdr3_aa: CASSLSSGVLGGYGYTF
clone_size: -; v_call: TRBV4-2; d_call: -; j_call: TRBJ2-3; cdr3_nt: TGTGCCAGCAGCCTCCAGAGGAAAGACGGCACAGATACGCAGTATTTT; cdr3_aa: CASSLQRKDGTDTQYF
clone_size: many; v_call: TRBV12-3/TRBV12-4; d_call: -; j_call: TRBJ2-7; cdr3_nt: TGTGCCAGCAGTTTAGTCAGATCGGGCGAGCAGTACTTC; cdr3_aa: CASSLVRSGEQYF
clone_size: -; v_call: TRBV28; d_call: TRBD2; j_call: TRBJ2-5; cdr3_nt: TGTGCCAGCAGTGGACTAGCGGGAGTAGGTGAATACTTC; cdr3_aa: CASSGLAGVGEYF
clone_size: many; v_call: TRBV28; d_call: -; j_call: TRBJ2-1; cdr3_nt: TGTGCCAGCAGTTTCCATAGGGCATTGACCTACAATGAGCAGTTCTTC; cdr3_aa: CASSFHRALTYNEQFF
clone_size: many; v_call: TRBV11-2; d_call: -; j_call: TRBJ2-3; cdr3_nt: TGTGCCAGCAGCTTAGAGTACGATACGCAGTATTTT; cdr3_aa: CASSLEYDTQYF
clone_size: -; v_call: TRBV20-1; d_call: -; j_call: TRBJ2-5; cdr3_nt: TGCAGTGCTAGAGAACCGGGACCGCTTGGGGAGACCCAGTACTTC; cdr3_aa: CSAREPGPLGETQYF
clone_size: many; v_call: TRBV28; d_call: -; j_call: TRBJ2-3; cdr3_nt: TGTGCCAGCAGTTTATTAGGTCAGCCCCGAACAGATACGCAGTATTTT; cdr3_aa: CASSLLGQPRTDTQYF
clone_size: -; v_call: TRBV2; d_call: TRBD1; j_call: TRBJ2-7; cdr3_nt: TGTGCCAGCAGCTCGACAGGGGTCACCTACGAGCAGTACTTC; cdr3_aa: CASSSTGVTYEQYF
clone_size: few; v_call: TRBV4-1; d_call: -; j_call: TRBJ1-3; cdr3_nt: TGCGCCAGCAGCCCTGCTCTGGGGCTCCCTGAGGATGGAAACACCATATATTTT; cdr3_aa: CASSPALGLPEDGNTIYF
clone_size: -; v_call: TRBV7-6; d_call: -; j_call: TRBJ1-1; cdr3_nt: TGTGCCAGCAGCTCCGAACCAGGGGACACTGAAGCTTTCTTT; cdr3_aa: CASSSEPGDTEAFF
clone_size: -; v_call: TRBV12-3/TRBV12-4; d_call: -; j_call: TRBJ1-6; cdr3_nt: TGTGCCAGCAGCCACGATAATTCACCCCTCCACTTT; cdr3_aa: CASSHDNSPLHF
clone_size: few; v_call: TRBV19; d_call: -; j_call: TRBJ1-4; cdr3_nt: TGTGCCAGCGGAGTCCTGTGGAATCCTACTGAAAAACTGTTTTTT; cdr3_aa: CASGVLWNPTEKLFF
clone_size: -; v_call: TRBV10-3; d_call: TRBD2; j_call: TRBJ2-7; cdr3_nt: TGTGCCATCAGTGGGACTAGCGGGAGGCACGAGCAGTACTTC; cdr3_aa: CAISGTSGRHEQYF
clone_size: -; v_call: TRBV4-1; d_call: -; j_call: TRBJ2-1; cdr3_nt: TGCGCCAGCAGCCAACCCCTCGAGCGGAATGAGCAGTTCTTC; cdr3_aa: CASSQPLERNEQFF
clone_size: many; v_call: TRBV5-6; d_call: TRBD2; j_call: TRBJ2-3; cdr3_nt: TGTGCCAGCAGCTTTCTAGCGGGAGCCACAGATACGCAGTATTTT; cdr3_aa: CASSFLAGATDTQYF
clone_size: -; v_call: TRBV28; d_call: TRBD1; j_call: TRBJ1-2; cdr3_nt: TGTGCCAGCAGTTTACTCCCCCAGACAGGGACGTTCCTCAACTATGGCTACACCTTC; cdr3_aa: CASSLLPQTGTFLNYGYTF
clone_size: -; v_call: TRBV19; d_call: TRBD1; j_call: TRBJ2-7; cdr3_nt: TGTGCCAGTAGCAGGGACAGGGGGAGGTACGAGCAGTACTTC; cdr3_aa: CASSRDRGRYEQYF
clone_size: few; v_call: TRBV2; d_call: -; j_call: TRBJ1-4; cdr3_nt: TGTGCCAGCAGTGATGAGGCGGTCGGGGAAAAACTGTTTTTT; cdr3_aa: CASSDEAVGEKLFF
clone_size: -; v_call: TRBV28; d_call: -; j_call: TRBJ1-1; cdr3_nt: TGTGCCAGCAGTTTACCCTCGGCTGAGAACACTGAAGCTTTCTTT; cdr3_aa: CASSLPSAENTEAFF
clone_size: few; v_call: TRBV6-5; d_call: -; j_call: TRBJ2-6; cdr3_nt: TGTGCCAGCAGTTACCTAACAGGGAGCGGGGCCAACGTCCTGACTTTC; cdr3_aa: CASSYLTGSGANVLTF
clone_size: many; v_call: TRBV12-3/TRBV12-4; d_call: -; j_call: TRBJ1-2; cdr3_nt: TGTGCCAGCAGTTTTCGGGGGCCCTATGGCTACACCTTC; cdr3_aa: CASSFRGPYGYTF
clone_size: many; v_call: TRBV7-2; d_call: -; j_call: TRBJ2-1; cdr3_nt: TGTGCCAGCAGCTTAGGGGGCGGGATTTCATCCGGCCAGTTCTTC; cdr3_aa: CASSLGGGISSGQFF